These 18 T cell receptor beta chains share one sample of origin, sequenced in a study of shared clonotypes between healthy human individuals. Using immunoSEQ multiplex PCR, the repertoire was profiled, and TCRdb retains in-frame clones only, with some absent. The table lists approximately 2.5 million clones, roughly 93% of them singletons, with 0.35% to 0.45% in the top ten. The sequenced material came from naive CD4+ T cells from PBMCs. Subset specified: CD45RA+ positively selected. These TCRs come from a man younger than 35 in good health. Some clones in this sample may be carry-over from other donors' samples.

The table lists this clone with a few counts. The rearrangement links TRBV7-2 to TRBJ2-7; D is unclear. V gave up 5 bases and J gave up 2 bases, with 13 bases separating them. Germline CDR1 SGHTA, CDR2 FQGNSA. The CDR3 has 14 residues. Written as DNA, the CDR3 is TGTGCCAGCAGCCCAGCAGTCTCCCCCTACGAGCAGTACTTC. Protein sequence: CASSPAVSPYEQYF.

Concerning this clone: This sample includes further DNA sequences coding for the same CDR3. The CDR3 sequence is CASSYRQGGYEQYF. In DNA form, the CDR3 reads TGTGCCAGCAGTTACCGACAGGGAGGCTACGAGCAGTACTTC. This chain connects TRBV27 to TRBJ2-7; D is perhaps TRBD1 (7 bases). CDR1 and CDR2 from the germline V gene are MNHEY and SMNVEV (reference sequence). V lost 4 bases and J lost 3, with 13 bases in between. CDR3 length: 14 amino acids.

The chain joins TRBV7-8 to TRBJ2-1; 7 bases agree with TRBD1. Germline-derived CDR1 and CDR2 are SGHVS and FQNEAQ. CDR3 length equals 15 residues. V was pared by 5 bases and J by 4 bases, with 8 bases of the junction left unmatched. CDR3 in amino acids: CASSPLPTGYNEQFF. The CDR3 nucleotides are TGTGCCAGCAGCCCGCTCCCGACAGGGTACAATGAGCAGTTCTTC. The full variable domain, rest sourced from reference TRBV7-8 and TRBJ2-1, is GAGVSQSPRYKVAKRGQDVALRCDPISGHVSLFWYQQALGQGPEFLTYFQNEAQLDKSGLPSDRFFAERPEGSVSTLKIQRTQQEDSAVYLCASSPLPTGYNEQFFGPGTRLTVL.

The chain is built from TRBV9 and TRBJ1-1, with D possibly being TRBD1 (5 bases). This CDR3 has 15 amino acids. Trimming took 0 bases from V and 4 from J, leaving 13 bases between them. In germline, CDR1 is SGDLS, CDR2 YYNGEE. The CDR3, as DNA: TGTGCCAGCAGCGTAGCGGCAGGCGGGGGCACTGAAGCTTTCTTT. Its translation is CASSVAAGGGTEAFF.

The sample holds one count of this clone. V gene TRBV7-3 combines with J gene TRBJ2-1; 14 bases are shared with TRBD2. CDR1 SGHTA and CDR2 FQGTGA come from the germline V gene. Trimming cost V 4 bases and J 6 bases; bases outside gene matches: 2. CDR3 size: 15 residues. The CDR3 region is CASSWTSGRSNEQFF. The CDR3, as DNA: TGTGCCAGCAGCTGGACTAGCGGGAGGAGCAATGAGCAGTTCTTC.

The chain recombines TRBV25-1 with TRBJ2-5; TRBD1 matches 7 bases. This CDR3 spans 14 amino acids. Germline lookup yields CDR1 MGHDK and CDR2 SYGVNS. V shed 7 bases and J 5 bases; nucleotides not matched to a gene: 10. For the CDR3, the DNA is TGTGCCAGCAAAAACACAGGGGCAGTGGAGACCCAGTACTTC. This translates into CASKNTGAVETQYF.

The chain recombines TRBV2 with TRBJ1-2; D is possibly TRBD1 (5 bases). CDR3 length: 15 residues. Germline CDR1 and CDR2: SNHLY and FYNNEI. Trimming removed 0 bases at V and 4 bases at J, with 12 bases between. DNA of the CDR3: TGTGCCAGCAGTGAAGCGCTTCAGGGTAGCTATGGCTACACCTTC. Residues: CASSEALQGSYGYTF.

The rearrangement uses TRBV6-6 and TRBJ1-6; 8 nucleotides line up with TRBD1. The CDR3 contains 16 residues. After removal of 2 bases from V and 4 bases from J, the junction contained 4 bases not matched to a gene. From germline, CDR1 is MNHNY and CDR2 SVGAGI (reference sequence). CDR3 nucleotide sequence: TGTGCCAGCAGTTACGCGACAGGGGTGTATAATTCACCCCTCCACTTT. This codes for CASSYATGVYNSPLHF.

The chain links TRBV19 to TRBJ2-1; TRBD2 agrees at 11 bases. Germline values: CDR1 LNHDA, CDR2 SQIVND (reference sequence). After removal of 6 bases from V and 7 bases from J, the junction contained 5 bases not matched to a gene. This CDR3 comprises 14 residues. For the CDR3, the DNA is TGTGCCAGTAGAACTAGCGGGAGAGGAAATGAGCAGTTCTTC. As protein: CASRTSGRGNEQFF.

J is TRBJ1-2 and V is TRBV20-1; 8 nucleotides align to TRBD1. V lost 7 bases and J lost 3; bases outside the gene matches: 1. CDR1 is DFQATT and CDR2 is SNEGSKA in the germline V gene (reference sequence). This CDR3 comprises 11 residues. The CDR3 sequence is CSEGQDYGYTF. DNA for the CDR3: TGCAGTGAGGGACAGGACTATGGCTACACCTTC.

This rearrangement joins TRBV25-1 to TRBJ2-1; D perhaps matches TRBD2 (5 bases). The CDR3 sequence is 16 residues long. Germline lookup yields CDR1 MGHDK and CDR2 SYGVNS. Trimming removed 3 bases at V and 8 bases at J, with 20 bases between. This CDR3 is CASSDARASSPDEQFF. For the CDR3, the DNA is TGTGCCAGCAGTGATGCTCGGGCGTCTAGCCCGGATGAGCAGTTCTTC.

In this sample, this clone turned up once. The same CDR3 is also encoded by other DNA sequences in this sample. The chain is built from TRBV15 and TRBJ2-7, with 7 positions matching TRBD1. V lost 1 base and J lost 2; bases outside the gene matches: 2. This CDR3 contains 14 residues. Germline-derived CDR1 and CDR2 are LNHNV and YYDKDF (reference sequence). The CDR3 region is CATSRGQGAYEQYF. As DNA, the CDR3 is TGTGCCACCAGCAGAGGGCAGGGGGCCTACGAGCAGTACTTC.

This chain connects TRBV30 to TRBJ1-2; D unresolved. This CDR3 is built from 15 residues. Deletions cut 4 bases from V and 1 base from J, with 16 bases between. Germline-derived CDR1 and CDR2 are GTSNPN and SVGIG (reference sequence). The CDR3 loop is CAWTAGPDFNYGYTF. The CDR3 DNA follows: TGTGCCTGGACCGCGGGCCCCGACTTTAACTATGGCTACACCTTC.

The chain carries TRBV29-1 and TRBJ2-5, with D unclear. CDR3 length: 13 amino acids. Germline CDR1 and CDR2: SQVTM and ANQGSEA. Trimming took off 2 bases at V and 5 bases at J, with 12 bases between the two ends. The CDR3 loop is CSVELGIRETQYF. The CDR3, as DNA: TGCAGCGTTGAACTCGGAATCAGGGAGACCCAGTACTTC.

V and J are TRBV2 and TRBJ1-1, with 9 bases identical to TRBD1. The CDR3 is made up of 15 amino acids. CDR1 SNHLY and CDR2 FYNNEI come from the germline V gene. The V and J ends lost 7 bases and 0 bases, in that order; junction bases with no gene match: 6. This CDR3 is CASNKDRGVNTEAFF. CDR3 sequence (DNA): TGTGCCAGCAACAAGGACAGGGGCGTGAACACTGAAGCTTTCTTT.

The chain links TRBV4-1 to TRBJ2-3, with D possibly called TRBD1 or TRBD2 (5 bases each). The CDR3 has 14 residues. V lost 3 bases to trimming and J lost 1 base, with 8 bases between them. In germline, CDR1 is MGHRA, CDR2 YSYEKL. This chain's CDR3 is CASSHRDGTDTQYF. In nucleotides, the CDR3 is TGCGCCAGCAGCCACAGGGACGGCACAGATACGCAGTATTTT.

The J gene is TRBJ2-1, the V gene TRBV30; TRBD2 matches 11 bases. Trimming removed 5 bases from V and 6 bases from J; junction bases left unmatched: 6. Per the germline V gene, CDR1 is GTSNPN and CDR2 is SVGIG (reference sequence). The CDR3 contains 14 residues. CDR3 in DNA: TGTGCCTGGCGAACTAGCGGGAGTGGCAATGAGCAGTTCTTC. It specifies CAWRTSGSGNEQFF. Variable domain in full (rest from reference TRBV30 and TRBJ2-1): SQTIHQWPATLVQPVGSPLSLECTVEGTSNPNLYWYRQAAGRGLQLLFYSVGIGQISSEVPQNLSASRPQDRQFILSSKKLLLSDSGFYLCAWRTSGSGNEQFFGPGTRLTVL.

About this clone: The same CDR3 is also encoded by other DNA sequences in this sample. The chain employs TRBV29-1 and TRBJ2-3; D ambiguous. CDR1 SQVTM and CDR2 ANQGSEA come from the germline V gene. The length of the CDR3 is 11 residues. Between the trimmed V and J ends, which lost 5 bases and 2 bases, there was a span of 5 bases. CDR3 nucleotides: TGCAGCGTTACAGACACAGATACGCAGTATTTT. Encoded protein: CSVTDTDTQYF.